This entry is about one TCR beta chain. Its antigen remains unknown. The data derive from a study of cytomegalovirus exposure and HLA in healthy donors. The wider study: The approximately 710 first-cohort repertoires and the 95 to 150 validation repertoires shared the same platform, a later analysis reported.

CDR3 length equals 15 residues. The V gene's germline CDR1 is SGHTA and CDR2 FQGNSA. The V gene end was trimmed by 5 bases and the J gene end by 5 bases; junction bases not matched to a gene: 7. General study findings and limits: A few CMV-associated chains proved CMV antigen-specific in vitro. Cytomegalovirus-associated TCR beta chains were listed, numbering approximately 150.

Sequencing was performed with immunoSEQ multiplex PCR; in TCRdb, only in-frame clones are kept and a portion is missing. The profile shows roughly 120,000 clones, around nine tenths of them singletons. The TCR originated in a woman aged 18-29 years in good health and CMV-seronegative. The chain couples TRBV7-2 to TRBJ1-1; 11 bases are shared with TRBD1. The sample consisted of PBMCs. The CDR3 protein is CASSPDRGRGTEAFF. CDR3 DNA: TGTGCCAGCAGCCCGGACAGGGGGCGAGGGACTGAAGCTTTCTTT.